This T cell receptor beta chain was recorded in a study of T cell repertoires in cytomegalovirus infection. Study at large: CMV infection and matching HLA type were both indicated by public TCR beta signatures.

Ten or more counts support this clonotype. Its antigen is still unknown. Between the trimmed V and J ends, which lost 1 base and 5 bases, there was a span of 11 bases. This CDR3 is built from 14 residues. Looked up from germline, CDR1 is SGHAT and CDR2 is FQNNGV. Findings and limits, study-wide: Frequencies of public TCR beta families were cumulated, and this identified carriers of CMV plus the relevant HLA. HLA-C-restricted CMV-specific TCR beta clonotypes prevailed in the ex vivo response.

TCRdb passed the reads through MiXCR, listing each CDR3 protein once. Of some 450,000 distinct CDR3 sequences listed, about a third are singletons. The sample was PBMCs. This chain links TRBV11-2 with TRBJ2-5, with D possibly matching TRBD1 (6 bases). The sequence derives from a human donor in good health (CMV status not recorded). Some clones in this sample may be carry-over from other donors' samples. As DNA, the CDR3 is TGTGCCAGCAGCTTAGGCTGGCAGGGGGAGACCCAGTACTTC. Protein product: CASSLGWQGETQYF.